The clone carrying this T cell receptor (beta chain) was observed a handful of times. Each CDR3 protein is one row after TCRdb ran MiXCR on the PCR reads. In the table there are nearly 650,000 distinct CDR3 sequences, 25% of which are singletons. The data were obtained in a study of molecular identifiers for immune sequencing clone quantification. CDR1 and CDR2 from the germline V gene are MNHNS and SASEGT. Trimming shortened V by 1 base and J by 6 bases, and 21 bases separated the two germline ends. This CDR3 comprises 17 residues. The TCR was taken from a human donor in good health. Some libraries in this study had Jurkat cell RNA spiked in. The sequencing input was naive CD8+ T cells from blood, with Jurkat cell RNA spiked in. As for subset: FACS-sorted CD8+CD4-CCR7+CD45RA+ naive T cells. The chain carries TRBV6-1 and TRBJ2-5, with unresolved D. The CDR3 sequence is CASSEGMFKGVGKTQYF. The CDR3, as DNA: TGTGCCAGCAGTGAAGGGATGTTTAAGGGCGTGGGGAAGACCCAGTACTTC.